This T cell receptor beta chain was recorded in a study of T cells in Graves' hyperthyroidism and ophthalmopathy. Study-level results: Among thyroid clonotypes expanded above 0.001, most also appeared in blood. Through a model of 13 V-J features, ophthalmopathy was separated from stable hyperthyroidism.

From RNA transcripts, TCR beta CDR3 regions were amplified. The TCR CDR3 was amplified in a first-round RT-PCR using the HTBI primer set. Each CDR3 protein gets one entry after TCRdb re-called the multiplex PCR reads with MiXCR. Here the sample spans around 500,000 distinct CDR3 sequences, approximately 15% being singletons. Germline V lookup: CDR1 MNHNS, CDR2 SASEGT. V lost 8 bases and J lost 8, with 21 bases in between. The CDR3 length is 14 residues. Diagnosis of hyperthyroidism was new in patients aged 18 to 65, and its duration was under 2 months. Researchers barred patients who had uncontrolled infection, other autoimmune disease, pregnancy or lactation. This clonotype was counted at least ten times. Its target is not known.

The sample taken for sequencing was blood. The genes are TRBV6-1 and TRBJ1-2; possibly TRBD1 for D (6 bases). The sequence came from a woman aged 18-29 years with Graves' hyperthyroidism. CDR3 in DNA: TGTGCCAGCGGAAAGACGGGGGGCGCATTGGGCTACACCTTC. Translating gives CASGKTGGALGYTF.